The T cell receptor beta chain under discussion was sequenced for a study of blood T cell repertoires in COVID-19. In the study overall: The study drew acute and convalescent COVID-19 samples from the United States, Italy and Spain. PBMCs, B-cell-depleted T cells, or T cells provided the cDNA or gDNA that made up the material.

Per the original data handling: Reference gene primer amplification gave estimated nucleated cell counts. Libraries were prepared by immunoSEQ multiplex PCR; TCRdb keeps only in-frame clonotypes and omits some of them. The DNA gave D and trimming, while V, J and clone size come from that table. The sample yields more than 55,000 clones, about 80% seen once. CDR3 length equals 15 residues. V was shortened by 0 bases and J by 8 bases, with 14 bases between the two germline ends. The V gene's germline CDR1 is LNHNV and CDR2 YYDKDF (reference sequence). V usage is TRBV15 and J usage is TRBJ2-1; perhaps TRBD2 as D (6 bases). The sequenced sample consisted of peripheral blood. This TCR was sampled from a human donor in a cohort sampled during active COVID-19. The CDR3 loop is CATSREGRRGDEQFF. For the CDR3, the DNA is TGTGCCACCAGCAGAGAAGGAAGGCGGGGTGATGAGCAGTTCTTC.